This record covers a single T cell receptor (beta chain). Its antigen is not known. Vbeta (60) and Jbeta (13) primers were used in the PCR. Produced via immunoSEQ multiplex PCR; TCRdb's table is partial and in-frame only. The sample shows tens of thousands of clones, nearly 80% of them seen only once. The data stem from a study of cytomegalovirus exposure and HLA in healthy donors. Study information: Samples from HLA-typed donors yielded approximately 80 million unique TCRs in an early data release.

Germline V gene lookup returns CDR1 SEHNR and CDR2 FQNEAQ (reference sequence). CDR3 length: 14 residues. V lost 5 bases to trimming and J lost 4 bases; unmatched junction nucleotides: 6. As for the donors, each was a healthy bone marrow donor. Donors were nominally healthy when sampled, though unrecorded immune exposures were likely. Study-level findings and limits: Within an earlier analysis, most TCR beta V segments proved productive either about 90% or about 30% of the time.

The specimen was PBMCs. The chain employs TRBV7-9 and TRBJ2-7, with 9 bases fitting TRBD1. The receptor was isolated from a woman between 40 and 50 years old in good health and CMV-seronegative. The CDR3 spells CASSPRQGGYEQYF. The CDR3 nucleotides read TGTGCCAGCAGCCCGAGACAGGGGGGGTACGAGCAGTACTTC.